This section outlines one TCR beta chain sequence together with its context. The antigen remains unidentified. These data belong to a study of beta chain features in type 1 diabetes. Study-level findings and limits: Fewer insertions but more deletions were seen at VDJ junctions in type 1 diabetes patients. A moderate, significant TCRB CDR3 shortening appeared in type 1 diabetes across four CD4+ subsets.

On average, the one heparinised blood draw given by each donor was approximately 0.12 L. Expressed TCRB transcripts got sequenced, as all isolated RNA was reverse transcribed. Naive, central memory and regulatory T cell samples averaged about 3.5 million reads. The repertoire was sequenced with immunoSEQ multiplex PCR; TCRdb's copy has only in-frame clones and lacks some. This sample carries hundreds of thousands of clones, around 12% of them seen once, and the ten largest clones take approximately 0.015%. The CDR3 is made up of 18 amino acids. After removal of 5 bases from V and 3 bases from J, the junction contained 14 bases not matched to a gene. Germline V gene sequence: CDR1 SGHTA, CDR2 FQGTGA.

The chain employs TRBV7-3 and TRBJ2-3; TRBD2 agrees at 10 bases. The receptor's source is a man aged 18 to 29 in good health. The sequencing input was naive CD4+ T cells from blood. The CDR3, as DNA: TGTGCCAGCAGCCCGGAGGAATACCTAGCGGGGGCGACAGATACGCAGTATTTT. It translates to CASSPEEYLAGATDTQYF. The entire variable domain, with the rest obtained from reference TRBV7-3 and TRBJ2-3, is as follows: GAGVSQTPSNKVTEKGKYVELRCDPISGHTALYWYRQSLGQGPEFLIYFQGTGAADDSGLPNDRFFAVRPEGSVSTLKIQRTERGDSAVYLCASSPEEYLAGATDTQYFGPGTRLTVL.